This note documents a single T cell receptor beta chain sequence. Its antigen remains unidentified. CDR1 SNHLY and CDR2 FYNNEI come from the germline V gene. Trimming took 5 bases from V and 1 from J; bases not matched to a gene: 5. The CDR3 consists of 15 residues. This entry comes from a study of shared clonotypes between healthy human individuals. The donors were all Caucasian adults (living in Nashville, Tennessee). It was about 190 ng DNA, some 30,000 T cell genomes, that sorted-subset replicate PCRs used. TCRdb's copy holds only in-frame clones and misses some; the assay was immunoSEQ multiplex PCR. The sample includes some 2.1 million clones, 90% to 95% of them seen just once. The study's findings and limits: In several donors, around 5% of naive CD4 clonotypes appeared in common. In general, naive subsets displayed greater estimated richness than memory subsets did.

Specimen: naive CD4+ T cells sorted from blood. Subset in this sample: CD45RA+ positively selected. This chain joins TRBV2 and TRBJ2-7, with 10 bases aligning to TRBD2. This receptor was taken from a young man in good health. The CDR3 reads CASSLLAGKSYEQYF. The CDR3 DNA is TGTGCCAGCAGTTTACTAGCGGGAAAATCCTACGAGCAGTACTTC.